The rows below give T cell receptor beta chains drawn from one sample of a study of blood T cell repertoires in COVID-19. Sequencing used immunoSEQ multiplex PCR; TCRdb keeps in-frame clones, though not all of them. The sample has over 140,000 clones, 60% to 80% seen once. Input material: PBMCs or T cells enriched from blood (not recorded which). All receptors come from a woman in her fifties or sixties who had recovered from COVID-19. Each CDR3 is given with its conserved first and last residue. Each record gives: V gene, clone size, CDR3 length, J gene, D gene, CDR3 protein, CDR3 DNA. A D gene is named only where the DNA matches it firmly. Clone size is given for some rows only: seen once, a few or many times, or a class if the clone is expanded.

TRBV23-1	.	20	TRBJ1-4	TRBD1	CASSPLSSGQGARTNEKLFF	TGCGCCAGCAGTCCCCTATCTTCGGGACAGGGAGCTCGAACTAATGAAAAACTGTTTTTT
TRBV9	.	9	TRBJ2-1	.	CASSVGYFF	TGTGCCAGCAGCGTAGGTTATTTCTTC
TRBV4-1	.	16	TRBJ1-1	.	CASSQVQGAGSTEAFF	TGCGCCAGCAGCCAAGTGCAGGGTGCCGGATCCACTGAAGCTTTCTTT
TRBV28	.	14	TRBJ1-1	.	CASSFPGGNTEAFF	TGTGCCAGCAGTTTCCCTGGCGGGAACACTGAAGCTTTCTTT
TRBV6-4	few	15	TRBJ2-3	TRBD2	CASSEAGGGTDTQYF	TGTGCCAGCAGTGAGGCGGGAGGTGGAACAGATACGCAGTATTTT
TRBV7-9	.	15	TRBJ1-1	TRBD1	CASSLRQGARTEAFF	TGTGCCAGCAGCCTTAGACAGGGGGCGAGGACTGAAGCTTTCTTT
TRBV3-1/TRBV3-2	.	16	TRBJ2-7	TRBD1	CASSGGQGKSDHEQYF	TGTGCCAGCAGCGGCGGACAGGGGAAGAGCGACCACGAGCAGTACTTC
TRBV27	.	16	TRBJ2-2	TRBD1	CASSARQGKNTGELFF	TGTGCCAGCAGTGCTCGACAGGGCAAAAACACCGGGGAGCTGTTTTTT
TRBV7-3	many	13	TRBJ2-5	.	CASGPQGSETQYF	TGTGCCAGCGGCCCACAGGGATCAGAGACCCAGTACTTC
TRBV4-1	.	13	TRBJ1-1	.	CASSQGGPAEAFF	TGCGCCAGCAGCCAAGGGGGCCCCGCTGAAGCTTTCTTT
TRBV30	.	13	TRBJ2-7	TRBD2	CAWGGTSGYEQYF	TGTGCCTGGGGGGGGACTAGCGGCTACGAGCAGTACTTC
TRBV10-1	.	14	TRBJ2-7	.	CASSESGTSYEQYF	TGCGCCAGCAGTGAGTCTGGGACATCCTACGAGCAGTACTTC
TRBV5-1	.	13	TRBJ2-1	TRBD2	CASRSGRGNEQFF	TGCGCCAGCCGTAGCGGGAGAGGTAATGAGCAGTTCTTC
TRBV3-1/TRBV3-2	once	14	TRBJ1-1	.	CASSPAGGRTEAFF	TGTGCCAGCAGCCCCGCCGGGGGGAGAACTGAAGCTTTCTTT
TRBV7-6	.	17	TRBJ2-3	TRBD2	CASSFRLAGGSTDTQYF	TGTGCCAGCAGCTTTAGACTAGCGGGTGGTAGCACAGATACGCAGTATTTT
TRBV19	few	14	TRBJ1-2	TRBD1	CASTVQGANYGYTF	TGTGCCAGTACGGTTCAGGGGGCCAACTATGGCTACACCTTC
TRBV30	.	13	TRBJ2-3	.	CAFRQEYTDTQYF	TGTGCCTTCCGACAGGAATACACAGATACGCAGTATTTT
TRBV27	.	15	TRBJ1-6	TRBD1	CASGALGTGVLSLHF	TGTGCCAGCGGGGCGCTCGGGACAGGGGTCCTTTCCCTCCACTTT
TRBV7-2	.	15	TRBJ1-3	TRBD1	CASSPVGTGTNTIYF	TGTGCCAGCAGCCCCGTCGGGACAGGGACTAACACCATATATTTT
TRBV11-2	few	12	TRBJ2-5	.	CASSLDLRGQYF	TGTGCCAGCAGCTTAGATTTGCGAGGCCAGTACTTC
TRBV9	once	14	TRBJ2-3	.	CASSVGGVPDTQYF	TGTGCCAGCAGCGTCGGCGGGGTCCCAGATACGCAGTATTTT
TRBV28	.	14	TRBJ1-3	.	CASSSGASGNTIYF	TGTGCCAGCAGCTCAGGGGCCTCTGGAAACACCATATATTTT
TRBV6-5	.	13	TRBJ2-1	.	CASTRREYNEQFF	TGTGCCAGTACTAGGCGGGAATACAATGAGCAGTTCTTC
TRBV6-6	.	15	TRBJ2-7	TRBD2	CASSRSGLEVHEQYF	TGTGCCAGCAGTCGCTCTGGACTAGAAGTCCACGAGCAGTACTTC
TRBV5-1	.	15	TRBJ1-1	.	CASSFAGVTNTEAFF	TGCGCCAGCAGCTTCGCAGGTGTCACGAACACTGAAGCTTTCTTT
TRBV10-2	.	15	TRBJ2-7	TRBD1	CASSDRTGELLEQYF	TGCGCCAGCAGTGACAGGACAGGGGAGCTGCTCGAGCAGTACTTC
TRBV9	.	12	TRBJ1-2	.	CASSVYSYGYTF	TGTGCCAGCAGCGTCTATTCCTATGGCTACACCTTC
TRBV27	.	16	TRBJ2-5	TRBD2	CASSTPGREGRETQYF	TGTGCCAGCAGCACACCTGGGAGGGAGGGCCGTGAGACCCAGTACTTC
TRBV5-1	.	15	TRBJ1-6	.	CASSPGGVSNSPLHF	TGCGCCAGCAGCCCGGGGGGGGTCTCTAATTCACCCCTCCACTTT
TRBV14	once	16	TRBJ2-1	TRBD2	CASSQEPSGRGRGQFF	TGTGCCAGCAGCCAAGAACCTAGCGGGAGGGGGCGAGGGCAGTTCTTC
TRBV7-9	.	16	TRBJ2-3	TRBD1	CASSSRDRPTTDTQYF	TGTGCCAGCAGCTCCCGGGACAGGCCAACCACAGATACGCAGTATTTT
TRBV5-4	few	15	TRBJ2-1	TRBD2	CASRRELAGVNEQFF	TGTGCCAGCCGCAGGGAACTAGCGGGAGTCAATGAGCAGTTCTTC
TRBV2	.	12	TRBJ1-1	.	CASSSAFPEAFF	TGTGCCAGCAGCAGCGCTTTCCCTGAAGCTTTCTTT
TRBV5-1	many	14	TRBJ2-3	.	CASSTIPSADTQYF	TGCGCCAGCAGCACTATACCTAGCGCCGATACGCAGTATTTT
TRBV18	.	14	TRBJ1-3	.	CASSTDSSGNTIYF	TGTGCCAGCTCAACGGACAGCTCTGGAAACACCATATATTTT
TRBV11-2	.	15	TRBJ2-3	.	CASSPWTPQGDTQYF	TGTGCCAGCAGCCCCTGGACCCCGCAGGGGGATACGCAGTATTTT